The clone carrying this T cell receptor (beta chain) was seen many times. TCR beta libraries were built with iRepertoire HTBI primers and Arm-PCR of CDR3 regions. One entry per CDR3 protein, called by TCRdb with MiXCR from the multiplex PCR reads. The sample lists around 450,000 distinct CDR3 sequences, roughly 21% occurring once. The source of the sample is a study of regulatory T cells in long-lasting Graves disease. CDR3 length: 14 amino acids. Germline CDR1 is SGHTA and CDR2 is FQGNSA. Trimming removed 5 bases from V and 5 bases from J; junction bases left unmatched: 5. Time point indicated: persistent/refractory GD, antithyroid drugs over 5 years with positive TRAb. Preparation of the TCR library used RNA extracted from PBMCs.

The source material was peripheral blood mononuclear cells (PBMCs), sampled when the disease was refractory, from a patient treated with antithyroid drugs. The J gene is TRBJ2-7, the V gene TRBV7-2, with TRBD2 identical over 11 bases. The clonotype was recovered from a female donor with Graves disease. CDR3 residues: CASSPTSGNHEQYF. The CDR3 nucleotides read TGTGCCAGCAGCCCGACTAGCGGGAACCACGAGCAGTACTTC.